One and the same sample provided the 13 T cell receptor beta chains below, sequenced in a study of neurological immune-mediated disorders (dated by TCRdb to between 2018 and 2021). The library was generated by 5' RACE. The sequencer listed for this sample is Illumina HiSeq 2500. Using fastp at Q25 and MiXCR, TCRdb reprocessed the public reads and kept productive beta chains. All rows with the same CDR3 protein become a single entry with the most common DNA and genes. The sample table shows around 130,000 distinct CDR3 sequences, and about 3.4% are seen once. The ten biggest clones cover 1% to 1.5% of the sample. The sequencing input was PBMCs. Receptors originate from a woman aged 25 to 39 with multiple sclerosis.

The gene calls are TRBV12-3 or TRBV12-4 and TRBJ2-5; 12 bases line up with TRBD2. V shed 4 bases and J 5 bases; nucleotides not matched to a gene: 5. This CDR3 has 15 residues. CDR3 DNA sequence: TGTGCCAGCAGTTCCCTAGCGGGGGGGCCCGAGACCCAGTACTTC. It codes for CASSSLAGGPETQYF.

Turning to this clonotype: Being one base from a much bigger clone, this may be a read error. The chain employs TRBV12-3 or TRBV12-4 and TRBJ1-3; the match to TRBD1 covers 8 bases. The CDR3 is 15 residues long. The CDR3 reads CASSRTGFTGKTIYF. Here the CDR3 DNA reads TGTGCCAGCAGCCGGACAGGGTTCACTGGAAAAACCATATATTTT.

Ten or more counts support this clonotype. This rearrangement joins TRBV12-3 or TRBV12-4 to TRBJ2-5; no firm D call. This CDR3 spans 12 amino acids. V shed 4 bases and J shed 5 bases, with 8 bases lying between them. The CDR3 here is CASSSLTETQYF. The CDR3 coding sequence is TGTGCCAGCAGTTCCTTAACGGAGACCCAGTACTTC.

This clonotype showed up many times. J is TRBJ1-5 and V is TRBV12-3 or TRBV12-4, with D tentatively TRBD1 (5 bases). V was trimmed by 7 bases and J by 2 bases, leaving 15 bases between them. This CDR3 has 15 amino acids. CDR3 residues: CASTHEGLGNQPQHF. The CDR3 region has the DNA TGTGCCAGCACCCATGAGGGGTTGGGCAATCAGCCCCAGCATTTT.

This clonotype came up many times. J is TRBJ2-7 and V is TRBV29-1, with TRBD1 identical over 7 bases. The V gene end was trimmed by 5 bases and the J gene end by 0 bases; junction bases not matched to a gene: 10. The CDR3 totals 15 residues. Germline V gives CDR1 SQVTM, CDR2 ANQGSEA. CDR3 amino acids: CSVSLTGISSYEQYF. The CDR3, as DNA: TGCAGCGTTTCCCTGACAGGGATCAGCTCCTACGAGCAGTACTTC.

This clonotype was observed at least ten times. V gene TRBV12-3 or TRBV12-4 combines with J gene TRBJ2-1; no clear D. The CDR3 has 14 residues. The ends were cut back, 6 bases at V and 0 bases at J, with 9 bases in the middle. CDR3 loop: CASRDQSSYNEQFF. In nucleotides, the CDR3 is TGTGCCAGCAGGGATCAAAGCTCCTACAATGAGCAGTTCTTC.

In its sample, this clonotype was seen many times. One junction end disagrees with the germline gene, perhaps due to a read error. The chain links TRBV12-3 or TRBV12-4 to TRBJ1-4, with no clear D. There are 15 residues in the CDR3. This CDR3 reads CASSSWRDINEKLFF. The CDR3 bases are TGTGCTAGCAGTTCCTGGCGGGATATCAATGAAAAACTGTTTTTT.

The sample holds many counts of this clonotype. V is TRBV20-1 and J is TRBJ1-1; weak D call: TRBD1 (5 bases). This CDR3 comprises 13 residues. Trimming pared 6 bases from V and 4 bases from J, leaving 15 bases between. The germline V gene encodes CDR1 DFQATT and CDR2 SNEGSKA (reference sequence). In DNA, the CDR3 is TGCAGTGCCACTGGGGCGCCGGGCACTGAAGCTTTCTTT. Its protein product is CSATGAPGTEAFF.

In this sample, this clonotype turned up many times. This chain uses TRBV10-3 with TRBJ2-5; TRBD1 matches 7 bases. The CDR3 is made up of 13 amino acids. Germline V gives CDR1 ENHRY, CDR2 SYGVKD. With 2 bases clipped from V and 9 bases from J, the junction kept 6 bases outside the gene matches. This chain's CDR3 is CAISEDRVASQYF. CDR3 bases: TGTGCCATCAGTGAGGACAGGGTAGCGTCCCAGTACTTC.

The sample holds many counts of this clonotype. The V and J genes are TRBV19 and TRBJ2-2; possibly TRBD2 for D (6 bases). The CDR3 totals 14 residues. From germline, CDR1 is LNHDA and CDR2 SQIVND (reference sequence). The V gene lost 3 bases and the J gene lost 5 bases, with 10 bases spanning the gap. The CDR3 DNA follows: TGTGCCAGTAGTATTGTGGGGAGGACCGGGGAGCTGTTTTTT. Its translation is CASSIVGRTGELFF.

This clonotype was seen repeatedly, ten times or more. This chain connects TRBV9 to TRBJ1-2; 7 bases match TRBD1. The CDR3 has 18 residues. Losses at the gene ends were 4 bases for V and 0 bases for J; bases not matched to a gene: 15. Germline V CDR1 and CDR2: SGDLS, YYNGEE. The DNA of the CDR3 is TGTGCCAGCAGCCGAGTCGGGACAGAATACCCACCTAACTATGGCTACACCTTC. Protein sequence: CASSRVGTEYPPNYGYTF.

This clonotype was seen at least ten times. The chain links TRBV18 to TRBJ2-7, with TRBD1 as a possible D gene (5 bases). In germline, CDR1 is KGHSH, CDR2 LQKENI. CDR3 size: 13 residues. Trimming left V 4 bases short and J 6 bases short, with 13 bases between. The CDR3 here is CASSQSGQREQYF. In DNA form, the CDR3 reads TGTGCCAGCTCACAGTCAGGGCAACGCGAGCAGTACTTC.

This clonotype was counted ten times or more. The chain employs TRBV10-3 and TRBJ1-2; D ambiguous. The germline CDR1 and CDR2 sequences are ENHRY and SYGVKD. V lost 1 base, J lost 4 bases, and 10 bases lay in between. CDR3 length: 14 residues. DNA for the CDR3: TGTGCCATCAGTGAGTTAGTAGAGAGCTATGGCTACACCTTC. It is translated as CAISELVESYGYTF.